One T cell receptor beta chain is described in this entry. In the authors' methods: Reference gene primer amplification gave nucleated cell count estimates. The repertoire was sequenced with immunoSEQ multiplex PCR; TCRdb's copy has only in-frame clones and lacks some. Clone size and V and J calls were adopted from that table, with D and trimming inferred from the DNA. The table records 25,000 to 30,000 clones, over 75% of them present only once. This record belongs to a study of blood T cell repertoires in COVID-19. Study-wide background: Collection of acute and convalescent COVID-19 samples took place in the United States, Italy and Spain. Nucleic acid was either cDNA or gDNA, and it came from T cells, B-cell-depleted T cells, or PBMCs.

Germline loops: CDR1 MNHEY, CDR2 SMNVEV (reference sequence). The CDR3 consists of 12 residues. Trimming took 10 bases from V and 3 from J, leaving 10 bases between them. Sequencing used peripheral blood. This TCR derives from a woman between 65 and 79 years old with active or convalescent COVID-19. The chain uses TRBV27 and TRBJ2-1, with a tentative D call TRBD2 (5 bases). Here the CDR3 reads CAIRTRYNEQFF. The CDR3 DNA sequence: TGTGCCATTCGGACTCGCTACAATGAGCAGTTCTTC.